The following is a TCR beta chain sequence with its context. The antigen remains unidentified. Germline V gives CDR1 MDHEN, CDR2 SYDVKM. The CDR3 is 17 amino acids. V was shortened by 6 bases and J by 2 bases, with 17 bases between the two germline ends. TCRdb's copy holds only in-frame clones and misses some; the assay was immunoSEQ multiplex PCR. The repertoire has under 600,000 clones, about 96% of them found once; the top ten carry around 0.067%. This record belongs to a study of shared clonotypes between healthy human individuals. Regarding the study as a whole: Investigators collected only blood, and repertoires in tissues likely differ. A handful of donors shared 4.5% to 6.5% of their naive CD4 clonotypes.

The sequenced material came from naive CD4+ T cells sorted from blood. Noted subset: CD45RA+ positively selected. This chain connects TRBV28 to TRBJ1-6; D may be TRBD1 (5 bases). This clonotype was obtained from a woman aged 25 to 45 in good health. The DNA for the CDR3 is TGTGCCAGCAGGTCCGGGGACCTAAGCCCCTATAATTCACCCCTCCACTTT. As protein: CASRSGDLSPYNSPLHF.